The rows below give T cell receptor beta chains drawn from one sample of a study of blood T cell repertoires in COVID-19. The data were produced by immunoSEQ multiplex PCR, yet TCRdb's version contains in-frame clones alone and is incomplete. The data hold hundreds of thousands of clones, with around three quarters observed a single time. The material sequenced was peripheral blood. The receptors here all came from a woman aged 80 or over with acute or convalescent COVID-19. CDR3s include the opening cysteine and the closing phenylalanine or tryptophan. D genes are given only for firm matches. Some rows mark clone size as missing; the rest say once, few, many or name a class of expanded clone.

clone_size	d_call	v_call	j_call	cdr3_aa	cdr3_nt
once	TRBD1	TRBV5-1	TRBJ2-5	CASSLGPTGGAETQYF	TGCGCCAGCAGCTTGGGCCCAACAGGGGGCGCTGAGACCCAGTACTTC
.	.	TRBV6-5	TRBJ2-7	CASSYAGRRGDEQYF	TGTGCCAGCAGTTACGCGGGTAGGAGGGGTGACGAGCAGTACTTC
.	TRBD2	TRBV6-1	TRBJ2-7	CASSEVGEGDYEQYF	TGTGCCAGCAGTGAAGTTGGGGAGGGCGACTACGAGCAGTACTTC
once	.	TRBV6-2/TRBV6-3	TRBJ1-6	CASSWGRATSNSPLHF	TGTGCCAGCAGTTGGGGCAGGGCAACCTCTAATTCACCCCTCCACTTT
.	.	TRBV19	TRBJ1-3	CASSMVRGAGNTIYF	TGTGCCAGTAGTATGGTTCGGGGGGCTGGAAACACCATATATTTT
.	.	TRBV20-1	TRBJ1-6	CSASGTRTNSPLHF	TGCAGTGCTAGTGGGACACGGACCAATTCACCCCTCCACTTT
.	.	TRBV7-9	TRBJ1-1	CASTKDQMNTEAFF	TGTGCCAGCACCAAAGACCAGATGAACACTGAAGCTTTCTTT
few	TRBD2	TRBV10-3	TRBJ2-3	CAISARGAGDTQYF	TGTGCCATCAGTGCGCGGGGGGCCGGGGATACGCAGTATTTT
.	.	TRBV7-8	TRBJ2-7	CASSPPIRRADPEQYF	TGTGCCAGCAGCCCCCCTATCCGGAGGGCAGACCCTGAGCAGTACTTC
.	.	TRBV12-3/TRBV12-4	TRBJ2-7	CASTLRQGYEQYF	TGTGCCAGCACCTTAAGGCAGGGGTACGAGCAGTACTTC
.	TRBD1	TRBV19	TRBJ1-1	CASSNRGLNTEAFF	TGTGCCAGTAGTAACAGGGGCCTGAACACTGAAGCTTTCTTT
.	TRBD1	TRBV5-6	TRBJ1-2	CASTKIGTGSNYGYTF	TGTGCCAGCACCAAAATCGGGACAGGGTCAAACTATGGCTACACCTTC
.	.	TRBV5-1	TRBJ1-1	CASSLGQAVTEAFF	TGCGCCAGCAGCTTGGGACAGGCGGTCACTGAAGCTTTCTTT
.	.	TRBV5-1	TRBJ2-2	CASSLGEIAGELFF	TGCGCCAGCAGCTTGGGAGAGATAGCCGGGGAGCTGTTTTTT
.	TRBD1	TRBV18	TRBJ2-4	CASSRQGQNIQYF	TGTGCCAGCTCACGACAGGGGCAAAACATTCAGTACTTC
.	TRBD2	TRBV3-1/TRBV3-2	TRBJ2-5	CASSHSGLAGVETQYF	TGTGCCAGCAGCCACTCGGGACTAGCGGGAGTTGAGACCCAGTACTTC
.	.	TRBV5-5	TRBJ2-7	CASSPGVGPYEQYF	TGTGCCAGCAGCCCAGGGGTTGGTCCCTACGAGCAGTACTTC
.	.	TRBV18	TRBJ2-1	CASSPRIRVTYNEQFF	TGTGCCAGCTCACCGCGGATCAGGGTCACCTACAATGAGCAGTTCTTC
.	TRBD1	TRBV11-2	TRBJ2-1	CASSLDRVNEQFF	TGTGCCAGCAGCCTAGACAGGGTAAATGAGCAGTTCTTC
.	.	TRBV7-2	TRBJ1-1	CASSNIPGNTEAFF	TGTGCCAGCAGCAATATACCGGGGAACACTGAAGCTTTCTTT
.	.	TRBV6-6	TRBJ2-5	CASTNRAHQETQYF	TGTGCCAGCACCAATAGAGCCCACCAAGAGACCCAGTACTTC
.	TRBD1	TRBV6-6	TRBJ2-7	CASSRAGGRYEQYF	TGTGCCAGCAGCCGCGCAGGGGGTCGATACGAGCAGTACTTC
.	TRBD2	TRBV19	TRBJ2-1	CASSGLADYNEQFF	TGTGCCAGTAGTGGACTAGCGGATTACAATGAGCAGTTCTTC
.	.	TRBV6-2/TRBV6-3	TRBJ2-5	CASSYSQRQETQYF	TGTGCCAGCAGTTACTCTCAGCGTCAAGAGACCCAGTACTTC
.	TRBD2	TRBV19	TRBJ2-5	CASSPLAGGETQYF	TGTGCCAGTAGTCCACTAGCGGGGGGAGAGACCCAGTACTTC
once	TRBD1	TRBV5-4	TRBJ1-3	CASRSTGEGNTIYF	TGTGCCAGCAGGTCGACAGGGGAAGGAAACACCATATATTTT
few	TRBD1	TRBV15	TRBJ1-2	CATSSGQGFNYGYTF	TGTGCCACCAGCTCAGGACAGGGTTTTAACTATGGCTACACCTTC
.	TRBD1	TRBV6-5	TRBJ1-1	CASSYWGQGTEAFF	TGTGCCAGCAGTTACTGGGGACAGGGGACTGAAGCTTTCTTT
once	.	TRBV19	TRBJ1-6	CASSNSRNRNSPLHF	TGTGCCAGTAGTAACTCAAGAAACCGAAATTCACCCCTCCACTTT
.	.	TRBV21-1	TRBJ2-7	CASPRGRKKTSGTCYGYEQYF	TGTGCCAGTCCACGCGGGCGAAAGAAGACTAGCGGGACCTGCTACGGCTACGAGCAGTACTTC
.	.	TRBV6-5	TRBJ1-2	CASRMLAGYGYTF	TGTGCCAGCAGAATGCTGGCAGGGTACGGCTACACCTTC
.	.	TRBV7-9	TRBJ1-2	CASSFYGGAVDYGYTF	TGTGCCAGCAGCTTTTACGGGGGGGCAGTAGACTATGGCTACACCTTC
.	TRBD2	TRBV6-2/TRBV6-3	TRBJ2-5	CASSYGAGGPRETQYF	TGTGCCAGCAGTTACGGAGCGGGGGGCCCCCGAGAGACCCAGTACTTC
.	TRBD2	TRBV19	TRBJ2-1	CASSIGTSGRRYEQFF	TGTGCCAGTAGTATAGGGACTAGCGGGAGGAGATATGAGCAGTTCTTC
once	.	TRBV21-1	TRBJ2-7	CASSKTGNLYEQYF	TGTGCCAGCAGCAAGACAGGGAATCTCTACGAGCAGTACTTC
.	TRBD1	TRBV18	TRBJ2-3	CASSPDRGLATDTQYF	TGTGCCAGCTCACCGGACAGGGGGCTGGCCACAGATACGCAGTATTTT
few	.	TRBV19	TRBJ1-3	CASSSGGTGNTIYF	TGTGCCAGTAGTTCCGGGGGGACTGGAAACACCATATATTTT
once	TRBD1	TRBV10-3	TRBJ1-1	CAIRGQGAWTEAFF	TGTGCCATCAGGGGACAGGGGGCCTGGACTGAAGCTTTCTTT
.	TRBD1	TRBV5-1	TRBJ1-1	CASSLAGAGGFLNTEAFF	TGCGCCAGCAGCTTGGCCGGCGCAGGGGGATTTCTGAACACTGAAGCTTTCTTT